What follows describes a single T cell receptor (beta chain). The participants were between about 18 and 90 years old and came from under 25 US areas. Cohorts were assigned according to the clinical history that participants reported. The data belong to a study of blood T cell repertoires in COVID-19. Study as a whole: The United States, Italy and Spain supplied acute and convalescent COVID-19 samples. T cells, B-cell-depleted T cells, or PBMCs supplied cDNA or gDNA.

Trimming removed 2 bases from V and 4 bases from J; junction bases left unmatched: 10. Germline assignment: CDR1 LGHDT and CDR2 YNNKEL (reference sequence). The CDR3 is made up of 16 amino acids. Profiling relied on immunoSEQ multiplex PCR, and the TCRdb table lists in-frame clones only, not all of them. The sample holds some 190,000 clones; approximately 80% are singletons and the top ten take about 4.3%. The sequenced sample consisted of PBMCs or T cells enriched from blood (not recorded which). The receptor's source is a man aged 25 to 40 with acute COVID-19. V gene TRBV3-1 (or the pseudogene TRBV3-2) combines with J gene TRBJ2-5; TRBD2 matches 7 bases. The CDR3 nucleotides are TGTGCCAGCAGCCAACCCCTGACGGGGGGTGGAGAGACCCAGTACTTC. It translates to CASSQPLTGGGETQYF.